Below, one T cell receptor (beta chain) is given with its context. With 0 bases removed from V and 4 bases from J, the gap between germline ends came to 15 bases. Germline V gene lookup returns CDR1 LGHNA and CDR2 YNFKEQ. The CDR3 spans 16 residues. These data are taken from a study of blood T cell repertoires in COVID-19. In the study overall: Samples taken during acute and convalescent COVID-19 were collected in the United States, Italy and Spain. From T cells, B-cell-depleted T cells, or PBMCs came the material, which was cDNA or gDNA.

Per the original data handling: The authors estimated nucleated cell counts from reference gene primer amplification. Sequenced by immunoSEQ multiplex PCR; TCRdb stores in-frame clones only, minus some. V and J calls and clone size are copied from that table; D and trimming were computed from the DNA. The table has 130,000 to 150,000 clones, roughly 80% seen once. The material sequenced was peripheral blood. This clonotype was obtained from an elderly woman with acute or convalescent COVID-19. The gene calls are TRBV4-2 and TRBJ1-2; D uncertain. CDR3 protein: CASSQEENARGYGYTF. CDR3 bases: TGTGCCAGCAGCCAAGAGGAAAACGCCCGGGGCTATGGCTACACCTTC.